This T cell receptor (beta chain) was observed in a study of blood T cell repertoires in COVID-19. The wider study: Sites in the United States, Italy and Spain provided acute and convalescent COVID-19 samples.

The length of the CDR3 is 13 residues. V shed 3 bases and J shed 2 bases, with 8 bases lying between them. Germline CDR1 reads SGHAT; CDR2 reads FQNNGV. This clone was observed a handful of times. Authors' methods: Reference gene primer amplification gave nucleated cell count estimates. The data were produced by immunoSEQ multiplex PCR, yet TCRdb's version contains in-frame clones alone and is incomplete. V and J calls plus clone size are reproduced from that table; the DNA served to infer D and trimming. The sample carries tens of thousands of clones, over 65% recorded once. V usage is TRBV11-2 and J usage is TRBJ2-7; a weak D match, TRBD1 (5 bases). The sequence was collected from a human donor in a cohort sampled during active COVID-19. The sample comprised peripheral blood. The CDR3 region is CASSLQTAYEQYF. The CDR3 DNA sequence: TGTGCCAGCAGCTTGCAGACAGCCTACGAGCAGTACTTC. The whole variable domain, filled in from reference TRBV11-2 and TRBJ2-7, reads EAGVAQSPRYKIIEKRQSVAFWCNPISGHATLYWYQQILGQGPKLLIQFQNNGVVDDSQLPKDRFSAERLKGVDSTLKIQPAKLEDSAVYLCASSLQTAYEQYFGPGTRLTVT.